The next 7 T cell receptor beta chains were all read from a single sample in a study of PD-1 blockade in classical Hodgkin lymphoma. No patient escaped relapse after autologous stem cell transplantation, and brentuximab vedotin exposure varied. Profiled with immunoSEQ multiplex PCR; TCRdb holds only in-frame clones, not every one. The table shows tens of thousands of clones, with 80% to 90% occurring only once. Sequencing was performed on peripheral blood mononuclear cells (PBMCs), taken at baseline. These receptors were obtained from a human donor with classical Hodgkin lymphoma.

The chain employs TRBV7-9 and TRBJ2-7, with D unclear. Germline V gene sequence: CDR1 SEHNR, CDR2 FQNEAQ (reference sequence). V gave up 1 base and J gave up 1 base, with 5 bases separating them. The CDR3 runs to 13 residues. CDR3 protein: CASSLGLSYEQYF. As DNA, the CDR3 is TGTGCCAGCAGCTTAGGTCTGTCCTACGAGCAGTACTTC.

The J gene is TRBJ2-5, the V gene TRBV6-1, with D perhaps TRBD1 (6 bases). V was shortened by 2 bases and J by 5 bases, with 12 bases between the two germline ends. Germline assignment: CDR1 MNHNS and CDR2 SASEGT. The CDR3 is made up of 14 amino acids. The chain's CDR3 is CASSETGWGETQYF. The CDR3 DNA is TGTGCCAGCAGTGAAACAGGGTGGGGGGAGACCCAGTACTTC.

The chain uses TRBV13 and TRBJ2-1, with a tentative D call TRBD1 (6 bases). The CDR3 extends over 17 amino acids. Germline V gives CDR1 PRHDT, CDR2 FYEKMQ (reference sequence). V was trimmed by 4 bases and J by 0 bases, leaving 16 bases between them. CDR3 protein: CASSSPVGGSSYNEQFF. For the CDR3, the DNA is TGTGCCAGCAGCTCACCCGTAGGGGGAAGCTCCTACAATGAGCAGTTCTTC. Drawing the rest from reference TRBV13 and TRBJ2-1, the complete variable domain is AAGVIQSPRHLIKEKRETATLKCYPIPRHDTVYWYQQGPGQDPQFLISFYEKMQSDKGSIPDRFSAQQFSDYHSELNMSSLELGDSALYFCASSSPVGGSSYNEQFFGPGTRLTVL.

The genes are TRBV10-1 and TRBJ2-2; D is undetermined. In germline, CDR1 is WNHNN, CDR2 SYGVQD (reference sequence). This CDR3 region has 13 residues. Trimming removed 3 bases from V and 6 bases from J, with 8 bases in between. The CDR3 loop is CASSERRPGELFF. The DNA of the CDR3 is TGCGCCAGCAGTGAAAGGCGACCCGGGGAGCTGTTTTTT.

The genes are TRBV27 and TRBJ2-5; TRBD1 aligns across 7 bases. The CDR3 consists of 15 residues. Germline V gene data show CDR1 as MNHEY and CDR2 as SMNVEV (reference sequence). V gave up 5 bases and J gave up 2 bases; unmatched junction bases: 8. In DNA, the CDR3 is TGTGCCAGCAGTCCATCGCCGGGACAGCAAGAGACCCAGTACTTC. This gives the protein CASSPSPGQQETQYF.

The rearrangement uses TRBV6-6 and TRBJ1-5, with D unresolved. The CDR3 is made up of 12 amino acids. Trimming left V 5 bases short and J 7 bases short, with 9 bases between. CDR1 is MNHNY and CDR2 is SVGAGI in the germline V gene (reference sequence). The CDR3 DNA reads as TGTGCCAGCAGTCCACCGGGCCAGCCCCAGCATTTT. Residues: CASSPPGQPQHF.

This clone has more than one count but fewer than ten. The CDR3 nucleotides read TGTGCCACCTCGTCTGGAGGGAGCACTGAAGCTTTCTTT. Translation gives CATSSGGSTEAFF. The gene calls are TRBV19 and TRBJ1-1; D is unresolved. Per the germline V gene, CDR1 is LNHDA and CDR2 is SQIVND (reference sequence). The ends were cut back, 10 bases at V and 4 bases at J, with 16 bases in the middle. This CDR3 region has 13 residues.